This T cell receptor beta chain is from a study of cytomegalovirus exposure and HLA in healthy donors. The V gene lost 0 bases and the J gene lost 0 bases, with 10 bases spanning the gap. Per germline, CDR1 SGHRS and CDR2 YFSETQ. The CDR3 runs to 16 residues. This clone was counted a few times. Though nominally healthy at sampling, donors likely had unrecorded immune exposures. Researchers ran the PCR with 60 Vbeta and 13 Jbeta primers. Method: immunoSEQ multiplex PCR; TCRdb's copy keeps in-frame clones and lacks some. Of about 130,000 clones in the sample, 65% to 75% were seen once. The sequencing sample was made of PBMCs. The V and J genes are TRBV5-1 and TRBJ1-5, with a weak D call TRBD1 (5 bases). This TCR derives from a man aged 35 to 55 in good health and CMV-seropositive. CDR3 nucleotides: TGCGCCAGCAGCTTGGAAGGACATAATAGCAATCAGCCCCAGCATTTT. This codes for CASSLEGHNSNQPQHF. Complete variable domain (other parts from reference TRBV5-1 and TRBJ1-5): KAGVTQTPRYLIKTRGQQVTLSCSPISGHRSVSWYQQTPGQGLQFLFEYFSETQRNKGNFPGRFSGRQFSNSRSEMNVSTLELGDSALYLCASSLEGHNSNQPQHFGDGTRLSIL.